This TCR beta chain is from a study of shared clonotypes between healthy human individuals. Study conclusions and caveats: Rarefaction revealed incomplete sorted-subset sequencing despite large depth. The naive CD4 repertoires of a handful of donors were compared, and approximately 5% of clonotypes were shared. Clonotypes not shared had lower generation probabilities than those common to all four donors.

This CDR3 contains 17 residues. Trimming took 2 bases from V and 0 from J, leaving 14 bases between them. Germline V lookup: CDR1 KGHSH, CDR2 LQKENI. Assay: immunoSEQ multiplex PCR; the TCRdb copy retains only in-frame clones and omits some. This sample has over a million clones; 96% occur once, and the top ten carry approximately 1.1%. On this clone: Its antigen is unidentified.

This rearrangement joins TRBV18 to TRBJ1-3, with no clear D. The source is a man between 25 and 39 years old in good health. Input material: naive CD4+ T cells sorted from blood. The subset here: CD45RA+ positively selected. The CDR3 protein is CASSPNPGLSSGNTIYF. The CDR3 nucleotides read TGTGCCAGCTCACCAAATCCCGGCTTGAGCTCTGGAAACACCATATATTTT. The whole variable domain, filled in from reference TRBV18 and TRBJ1-3, reads NAGVMQNPRHLVRRRGQEARLRCSPMKGHSHVYWYRQLPEEGLKFMVYLQKENIIDESGMPKERFSAEFPKEGPSILRIQQVVRGDSAAYFCASSPNPGLSSGNTIYFGEGSWLTVV.